The sample holds many counts of the clone carrying this TCR beta chain. Its specificity is not known. Separate cDNA molecules each had unique molecular identifiers attached to them. TCRdb reprocessed the 5' RACE reads with MiXCR, giving one entry per CDR3 protein. The repertoire holds 32,000 or so distinct CDR3 sequences, 5% to 7% seen once, with roughly 6% in the top ten. These data originate in a study of early T cells in non-severe SARS-CoV-2 infection. On the study more broadly: Sequencing input comprised bulk RNA from unsorted whole blood; chain pairing was not available. Study outcomes and limitations: CD4 and private specificities were missed by VDJdb matching, which favored anti-spike CD8 responses.

The germline V gene has CDR1 MDHEN and CDR2 SYDVKM. V was clipped by 5 bases and J by 2 bases; unmatched bases: 7. This CDR3 contains 17 residues. Sequencing input: whole blood. The V call is TRBV28, the J call TRBJ2-6; 9 bases match TRBD1. The TCR comes from an adult who was a healthcare worker with PCR-confirmed SARS-CoV-2 infection or an uninfected control (not recorded which). CDR3 protein: CASSARDREAGANVLTF. The CDR3 DNA is TGTGCCAGCAGTGCCCGGGACAGGGAAGCTGGGGCCAACGTCCTGACTTTC.